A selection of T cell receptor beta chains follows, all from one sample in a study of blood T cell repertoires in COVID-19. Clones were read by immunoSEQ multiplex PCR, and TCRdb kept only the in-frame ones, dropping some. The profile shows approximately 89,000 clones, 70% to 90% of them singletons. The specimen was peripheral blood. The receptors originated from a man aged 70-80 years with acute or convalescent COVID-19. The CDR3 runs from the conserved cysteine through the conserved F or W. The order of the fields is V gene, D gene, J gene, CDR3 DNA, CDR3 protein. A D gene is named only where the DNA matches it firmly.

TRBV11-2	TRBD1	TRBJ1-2	TGTGCCAGCAGCCTGGACAGGGGGCTTGGCTACACCTTC	CASSLDRGLGYTF
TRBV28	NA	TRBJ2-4	TGTGCCAGCGGGGAGATTGACATTCAGTACTTC	CASGEIDIQYF
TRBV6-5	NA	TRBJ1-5	TGTGCCAGCAGGGGGGCAGGGGTTGGCAATCAGCCCCAGCATTTT	CASRGAGVGNQPQHF
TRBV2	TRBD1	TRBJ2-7	TGTGCCAGCAGCGGGGACAGGGGATTTATCTACGAGCAGTACTTC	CASSGDRGFIYEQYF
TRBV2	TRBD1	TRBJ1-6	TGTGCCAGCAGTGTGGACAGGGATTCACCCCTCCACTTT	CASSVDRDSPLHF
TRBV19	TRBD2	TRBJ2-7	TGTGCCAGTAGTCCACTCGCGGGGGACGAGCAGTACTTC	CASSPLAGDEQYF
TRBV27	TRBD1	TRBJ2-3	TGTGCCAGCAGTTCGCAGGGGGCAAGCACAGATACGCAGTATTTT	CASSSQGASTDTQYF
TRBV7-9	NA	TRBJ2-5	TGTGCCAGCAGCTTAGCTGGGGCACAAGAGACCCAGTACTTC	CASSLAGAQETQYF
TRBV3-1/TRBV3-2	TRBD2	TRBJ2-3	TGTGCCAGCAGCCCCGCTAGCGGGGGGGCGGCAGATACGCAGTATTTT	CASSPASGGAADTQYF
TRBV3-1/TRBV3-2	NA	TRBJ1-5	TGTGCCAGCAGCCAAAGGGGTCAGCCCCAGCATTTT	CASSQRGQPQHF
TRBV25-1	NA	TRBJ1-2	TGTGCCAGCCCCCTGAGCACAGAGATTTTCTATGGCTACACCTTC	CASPLSTEIFYGYTF